This entry is about one T cell receptor beta chain. Assay: immunoSEQ multiplex PCR; the TCRdb copy retains only in-frame clones and omits some. Seen here are 70,000 to 95,000 clones, about 93% observed once, and the top ten hold about 3.9%. This entry belongs to a study of T cell changes during pregnancy in multiple sclerosis. J was trimmed by 4 bases and V by 5 bases; bases with no gene match: 8. CDR1 is LNHNV, CDR2 YYDKDF, per germline (reference sequence). The CDR3 is made up of 15 amino acids. The chain joins TRBV15 to TRBJ2-5; 9 positions agree with TRBD1. The sequences come from peripheral blood, collected in the first trimester of pregnancy. This sequence was found in a female donor with multiple sclerosis, enrolled in a pregnancy study. CDR3 region: CATSVGQGVGETQYF. In nucleotides, the CDR3 is TGTGCCACCAGCGTGGGACAGGGTGTAGGAGAGACCCAGTACTTC.